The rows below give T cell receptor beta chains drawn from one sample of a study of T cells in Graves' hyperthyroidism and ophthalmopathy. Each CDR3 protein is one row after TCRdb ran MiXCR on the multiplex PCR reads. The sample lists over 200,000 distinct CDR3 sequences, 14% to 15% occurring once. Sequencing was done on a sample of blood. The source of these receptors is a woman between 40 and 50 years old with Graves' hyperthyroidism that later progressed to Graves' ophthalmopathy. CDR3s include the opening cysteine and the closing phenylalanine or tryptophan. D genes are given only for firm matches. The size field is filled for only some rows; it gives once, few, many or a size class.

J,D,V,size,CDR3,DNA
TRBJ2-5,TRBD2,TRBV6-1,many,CASSLLGLAGDYDTQYF,TGTGCCAGCAGTCTATTGGGTTTAGCGGGAGATTATGATACCCAGTACTTC
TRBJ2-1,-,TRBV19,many,CASSMDLWRTSSYNEQFF,TGTGCCAGTAGTATGGACCTATGGCGGACAAGCTCCTACAATGAGCAGTTCTTC
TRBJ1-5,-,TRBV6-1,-,CASSRTANNQPQHF,TGTGCCAGCAGCAGGACAGCTAACAATCAGCCCCAGCATTTT
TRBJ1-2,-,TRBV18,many,CASSPAEGYTF,TGTGCCAGCTCACCAGCGGAAGGCTACACCTTC
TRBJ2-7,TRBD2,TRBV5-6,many,CASSPWTSGRTRREQYF,TGTGCCAGCAGCCCTTGGACTAGCGGGAGGACGAGGAGAGAGCAGTACTTC
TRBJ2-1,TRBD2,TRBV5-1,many,CASSWTSGPYNEQFF,TGCGCCAGCAGCTGGACTAGCGGGCCCTACAATGAGCAGTTCTTC
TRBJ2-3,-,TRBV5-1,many,CASSVQPKPTDTQYF,TGCGCCAGCAGCGTCCAACCGAAACCCACAGATACGCAGTATTTT
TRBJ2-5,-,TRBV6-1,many,CASSDSSGGAQYF,TGTGCCAGCAGTGACTCATCTGGGGGTGCCCAGTACTTC
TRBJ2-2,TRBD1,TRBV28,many,CASSSKAIRDRGRLGELFF,TGTGCCAGCAGTTCGAAGGCAATAAGGGACAGGGGGCGCCTCGGGGAGCTGTTTTTT
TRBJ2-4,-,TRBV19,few,CASSIDGPSSRAGTKNIQYF,TGTGCCAGTAGTATAGACGGGCCCTCGTCCAGGGCGGGAACCAAAAACATTCAGTACTTC
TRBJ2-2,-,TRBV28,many,CASSSGRPGELFF,TGTGCCAGCAGTTCGGGACGCCCGGGGGAGCTGTTTTTT
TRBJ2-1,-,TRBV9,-,CASSVIPNNEQFF,TGTGCCAGCAGCGTAATCCCAAACAATGAGCAGTTCTTC
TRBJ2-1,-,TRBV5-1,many,CASSLAGWTNEQFF,TGCGCCAGCAGCTTGGCGGGATGGACCAATGAGCAGTTCTTC
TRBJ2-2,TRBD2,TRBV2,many,CASRLRTSQPENTGELFF,TGTGCCAGCAGGTTGAGGACTAGTCAGCCCGAAAACACCGGGGAGCTGTTTTTT
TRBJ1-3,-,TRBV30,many,CAWSVRRWNTIYF,TGTGCCTGGAGTGTAAGGCGGTGGAACACCATATATTTT
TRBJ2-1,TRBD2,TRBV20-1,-,CSATSGTSTPNEQFF,TGCAGTGCCACATCGGGGACTAGCACACCCAATGAGCAGTTCTTC
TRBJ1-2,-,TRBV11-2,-,CASSFSIYYGYTF,TGTGCCAGCAGCTTTTCCATCTACTATGGCTACACCTTC
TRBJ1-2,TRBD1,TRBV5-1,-,CASRINAGTGGYGYTF,TGCGCCAGCAGGATTAATGCCGGGACAGGGGGCTATGGCTACACCTTC
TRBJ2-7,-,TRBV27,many,CASSFRPGFGHEQYF,TGTGCCAGCAGTTTTCGCCCAGGGTTCGGGCACGAGCAGTACTTC
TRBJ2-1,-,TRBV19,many,CASSIVSFNEQFF,TGTGCCAGTAGTATAGTCAGTTTCAATGAGCAGTTCTTC
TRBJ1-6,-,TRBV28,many,CASSFSIVPLHF,TGTGCCAGCAGTTTTTCGATCGTCCCCCTCCACTTT
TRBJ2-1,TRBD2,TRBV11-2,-,CASSLAGRTYNEQFF,TGTGCCAGCAGCTTAGCCGGGAGGACTTACAATGAGCAGTTCTTC
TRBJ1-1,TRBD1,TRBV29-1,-,CSAKTGTTEAFF,TGCAGCGCTAAGACAGGGACCACTGAAGCTTTCTTT
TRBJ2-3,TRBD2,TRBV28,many,CASPPRGLVEDASTDTQYF,TGTGCCAGCCCCCCTAGGGGACTAGTCGAGGATGCTAGCACAGATACGCAGTATTTT
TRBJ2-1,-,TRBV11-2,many,CASSPFRERDEQFF,TGTGCCAGCAGCCCCTTTCGGGAGAGGGATGAGCAGTTCTTC
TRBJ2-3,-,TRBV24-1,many,CATSEENDSTDTQYF,TGTGCCACCAGTGAGGAGAATGACAGCACAGATACGCAGTATTTT
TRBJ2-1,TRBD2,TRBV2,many,CASIGASGRTDEQFF,TGTGCCAGCATTGGGGCTAGCGGGAGGACAGATGAGCAGTTCTTC
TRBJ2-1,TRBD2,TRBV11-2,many,CASSLHGGGYNEQFF,TGTGCCAGCAGCTTACATGGGGGGGGATACAATGAGCAGTTCTTC
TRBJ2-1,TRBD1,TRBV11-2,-,CASSPQGAGQAYNEQFF,TGTGCCAGCAGCCCCCAAGGTGCGGGACAGGCCTACAATGAGCAGTTCTTC
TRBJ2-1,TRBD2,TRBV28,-,CASSPQGLAGGPHEQFF,TGTGCCAGCAGTCCCCAAGGACTAGCGGGAGGGCCCCATGAGCAGTTCTTC
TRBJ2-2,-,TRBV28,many,CVSKPANTGELFF,TGTGTTAGCAAACCCGCGAACACCGGGGAGCTGTTTTTT
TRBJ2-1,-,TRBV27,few,CASNPYSLDRRDEQFF,TGTGCCAGCAACCCCTATTCCTTAGACAGGAGAGATGAGCAGTTCTTC
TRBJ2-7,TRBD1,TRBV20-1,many,CSARARGRLEQYF,TGCAGTGCTAGGGCCAGGGGGCGGCTCGAGCAGTACTTC
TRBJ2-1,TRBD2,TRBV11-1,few,CASSLDWREGYNGQFF,TGTGCCAGCAGCTTAGACTGGCGGGAGGGGTACAATGGGCAGTTCTTC
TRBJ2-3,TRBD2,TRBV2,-,CASSLRGSGGLTDTQYF,TGTGCCAGCAGTCTAAGAGGTAGCGGGGGCCTCACAGATACGCAGTATTTT
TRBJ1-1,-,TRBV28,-,CDSSRTLNTEASF,TGTGACAGCAGTCGCACATTGAACACTGAAGCTTCCTTT
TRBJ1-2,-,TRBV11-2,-,CASSALNTRADYGYTF,TGTGCCAGCAGCGCCCTCAATACAAGAGCTGACTATGGCTACACCTTC
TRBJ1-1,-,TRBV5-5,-,CASSLVWDKGTEAFF,TGTGCCAGCAGCTTGGTATGGGATAAGGGCACTGAAGCTTTCTTT
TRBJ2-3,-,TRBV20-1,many,CSADGSTDTQYF,TGCAGTGCTGACGGGTCCACAGATACGCAGTATTTT
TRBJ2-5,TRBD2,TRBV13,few,CASSSRTRKETQYF,TGTGCCAGCAGCTCAAGGACTAGAAAAGAGACCCAGTACTTC
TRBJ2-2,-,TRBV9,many,CASSLPGGRDTGELFF,TGTGCCAGCAGCCTCCCTGGGGGAAGGGACACCGGGGAGCTGTTTTTT
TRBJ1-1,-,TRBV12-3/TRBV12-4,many,CASIRDSLNTEAFF,TGTGCCAGCATTCGGGATAGTTTGAACACTGAAGCTTTCTTT
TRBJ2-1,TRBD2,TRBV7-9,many,CASRLGLAGAPVYNEQFF,TGTGCCAGCAGACTCGGACTAGCGGGAGCCCCAGTATACAATGAGCAGTTCTTC
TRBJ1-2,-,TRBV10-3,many,CAISSGPRDHGYTF,TGTGCCATCAGTTCCGGGCCTCGGGACCATGGCTACACCTTC
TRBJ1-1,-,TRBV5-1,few,CASSPNQGRTEAFF,TGCGCCAGCAGCCCAAACCAGGGTCGCACTGAAGCTTTCTTT
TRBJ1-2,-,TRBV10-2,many,CASSEDFGDGYTF,TGCGCCAGCAGTGAAGACTTTGGGGATGGCTACACCTTC
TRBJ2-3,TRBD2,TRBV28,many,CASSSGTSGRGDTQYF,TGTGCCAGCAGTTCCGGGACTAGCGGGAGAGGAGATACGCAGTATTTT
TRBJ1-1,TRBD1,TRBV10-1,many,CASSDGQGVTEAFF,TGCGCCAGCAGTGACGGACAGGGGGTAACTGAAGCTTTCTTT
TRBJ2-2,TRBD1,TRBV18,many,CASSEGQDHGELFF,TGTGCCAGCTCAGAGGGACAGGACCACGGGGAGCTGTTTTTT
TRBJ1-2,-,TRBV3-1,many,CASSQVGTNDYGYTF,TGTGCCAGCAGCCAAGTCGGGACTAACGATTATGGCTACACCTTC
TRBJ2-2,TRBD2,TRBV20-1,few,CSARRLAGGRSGELFF,TGCAGTGCTAGAAGACTAGCGGGAGGGAGGTCCGGGGAGCTGTTTTTT
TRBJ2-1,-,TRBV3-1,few,CASSLAPGKTGANEQFF,TGTGCCAGCAGCCTCGCACCCGGGAAAACGGGGGCCAATGAGCAGTTCTTC
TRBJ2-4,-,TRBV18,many,CASSPRGDSADIQYF,TGTGCCAGCTCACCACGGGGAGATAGCGCGGACATTCAGTACTTC
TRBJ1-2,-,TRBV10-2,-,CASSESPDVGYGYTF,TGCGCCAGCAGTGAGTCGCCAGATGTTGGCTATGGCTACACCTTC
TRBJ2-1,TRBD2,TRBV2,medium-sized,CASSVAGGWHNEQFF,TGTGCCAGCAGTGTAGCGGGAGGCTGGCACAATGAGCAGTTCTTC
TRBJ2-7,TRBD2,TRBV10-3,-,CATLPGGGSYEQYF,TGTGCCACACTCCCGGGGGGAGGGTCCTACGAGCAGTACTTC
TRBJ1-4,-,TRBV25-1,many,CASSNRGGGGFATNEKLFF,TGTGCCAGCAGTAATAGAGGTGGAGGGGGGTTTGCAACTAATGAAAAACTGTTTTTT
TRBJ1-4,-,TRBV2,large,CASQDTGRTNEKLFF,TGTGCCAGCCAGGATACGGGGCGAACTAATGAAAAACTGTTTTTT
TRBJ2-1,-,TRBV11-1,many,CASSIGGNNEQFF,TGTGCCAGCAGCATAGGGGGAAACAATGAGCAGTTCTTC